This T cell receptor (beta chain) was identified during a study of a mutant IDH1 vaccine in newly diagnosed glioma. Assay: immunoSEQ multiplex PCR; the TCRdb copy retains only in-frame clones and omits some. The sample gives about 94,000 clones, roughly 90% of which show up once; 0.6% to 0.95% is in the top ten. Time point given: week 47, end of study. The study gave 300 ug of mutant IDH1 20-mer peptide per vaccine dose, with topical imiquimod. Germline values: CDR1 SEHNR, CDR2 FQNEAQ (reference sequence). The CDR3 sequence is 15 residues long. V lost 1 base to trimming and J lost 1 base, with 9 bases between them. Of note for this clone: Its antigen remains unknown.

The V and J genes are TRBV7-9 and TRBJ2-3, with a tentative D call TRBD2 (5 bases). The sequence came from a woman aged 50 to 65 with glioma. This material consisted of PBMCs, taken from a glioma patient whose treatment included an IDH1 peptide vaccine. The CDR3 is CASSLGGGRTDTQYF. The CDR3 DNA reads TGTGCCAGCAGCTTAGGAGGCGGGCGCACAGATACGCAGTATTTT.